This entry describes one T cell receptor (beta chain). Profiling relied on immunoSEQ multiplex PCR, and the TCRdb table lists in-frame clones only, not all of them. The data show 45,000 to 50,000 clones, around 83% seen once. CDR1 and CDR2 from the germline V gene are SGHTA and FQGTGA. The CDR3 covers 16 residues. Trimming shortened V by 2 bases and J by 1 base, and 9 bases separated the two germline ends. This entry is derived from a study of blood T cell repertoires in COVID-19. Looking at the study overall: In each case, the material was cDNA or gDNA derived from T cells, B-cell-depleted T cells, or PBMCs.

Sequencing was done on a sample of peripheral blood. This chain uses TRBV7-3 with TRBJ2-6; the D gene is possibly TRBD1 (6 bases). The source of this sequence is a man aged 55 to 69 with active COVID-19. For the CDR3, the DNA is TGTGCCAGCAGCTTATTAACAGGGTCTGGGGCCAACGTCCTGACTTTC. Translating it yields CASSLLTGSGANVLTF.